Shown below are 2 T cell receptor beta chains from a single sample sequenced in a study of cytomegalovirus exposure and HLA in healthy donors (dated by TCRdb to 2016 to 2017). The library relied on the immunoSEQ multiplex PCR assay. The multiplex PCR relied on a mix of 60 forward primers for TCR Vbeta segments and 13 reverse primers for TCR Jbeta segments. TCRdb provides this immuneACCESS table in a form limited to in-frame rearrangements. Some clones are lacking; in checked studies, under half of them reflect an unresolved V gene, and why the rest are absent is not known. The table for this sample lists about 200,000 clones; around 87% of them were counted only once. The biggest ten clones account for more than 1.5% of the sample. The sample comprised PBMCs. The receptor source for this set is a woman under 30 in good health and CMV-seronegative.

This clone appeared a few times. V gene TRBV18 combines with J gene TRBJ1-6; perhaps TRBD1 as D (5 bases). The CDR3 is 18 amino acids. Germline V lookup: CDR1 KGHSH, CDR2 LQKENI. The V end lost 2 bases, the J end lost 7 bases, and 21 bases lay between the germline ends. CDR3 DNA: TGTGCCAGCTCACCATTAGGAGGAGGGGACTTGGGAAATTCACCCCTCCACTTT. Amino acids: CASSPLGGGDLGNSPLHF.

This rearrangement joins TRBV28 to TRBJ1-6; weak D call: TRBD1 (5 bases). The CDR3 consists of 19 residues. Looked up from germline, CDR1 is MDHEN and CDR2 is SYDVKM. Trimming shortened V by 8 bases and J by 3 bases, and 26 bases separated the two germline ends. The CDR3 DNA reads as TGTGCCAGCTCCCCCCCTGAGGGCAGGGAGGATTTCTATAATTCACCCCTCCACTTT. Its translation is CASSPPEGREDFYNSPLHF.